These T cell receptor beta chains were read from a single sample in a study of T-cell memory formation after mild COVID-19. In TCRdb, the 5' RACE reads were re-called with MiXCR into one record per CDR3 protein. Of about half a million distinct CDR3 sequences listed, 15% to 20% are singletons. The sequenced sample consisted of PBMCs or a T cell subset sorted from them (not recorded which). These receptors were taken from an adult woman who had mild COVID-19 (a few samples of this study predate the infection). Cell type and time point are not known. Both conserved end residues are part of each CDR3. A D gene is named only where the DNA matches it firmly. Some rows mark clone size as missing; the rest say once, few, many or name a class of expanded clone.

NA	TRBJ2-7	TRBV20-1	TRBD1	TGCAGTGCTAGAACGGCGACAGGGGGACTCTACGAGCAGTACTTC	CSARTATGGLYEQYF
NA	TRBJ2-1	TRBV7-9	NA	TGTGCCAGCAGCTCCGGGACCTCCTTGAGCTTC	CASSSGTSLSF
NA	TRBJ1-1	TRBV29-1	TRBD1	TGCAGCGTCCTCAGGGGGTCATTCACTGAAGCTTTCTTT	CSVLRGSFTEAFF
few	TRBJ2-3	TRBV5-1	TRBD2	TGCGCCAGCAGCCGTCTAGCGGGGGGGCAGGATACGCAGTATTTT	CASSRLAGGQDTQYF
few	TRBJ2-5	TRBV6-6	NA	TGTGCCAGCAGTTACGTGGGGGAGACCCAGTACTTC	CASSYVGETQYF
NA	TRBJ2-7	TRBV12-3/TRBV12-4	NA	TGTGCCAGCAGTCTCCAGATTACGGGCGAGCAGTACTTC	CASSLQITGEQYF
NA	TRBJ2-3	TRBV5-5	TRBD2	TGTGCCAGCAGCTTTAAGACTAGCGGGGTCACAGATACGCAGTATTTT	CASSFKTSGVTDTQYF
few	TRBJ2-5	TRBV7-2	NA	TGTGCCAGCAGCCCCGCGGAGACCCAGTACTTC	CASSPAETQYF
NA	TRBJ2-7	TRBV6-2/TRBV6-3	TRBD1	TGTGCCAGCAGTCTAGACAGGGGTTCATCCTCCTACGAGCAGTACTTC	CASSLDRGSSSYEQYF
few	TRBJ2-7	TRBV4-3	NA	TGCGCCAGCAGCCAAGATAAGGACTACGAGCAGTACTTC	CASSQDKDYEQYF
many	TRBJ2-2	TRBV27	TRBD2	TGTGCCAGCAGTTTTTACCCGACTAGCGGGAGATACACCGGGGAGCTGTTTTTT	CASSFYPTSGRYTGELFF
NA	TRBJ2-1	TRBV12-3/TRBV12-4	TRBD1	TGTGCCAGTACCTGGACAGGGGGCTGGAATGAGCAGTTCTTC	CASTWTGGWNEQFF
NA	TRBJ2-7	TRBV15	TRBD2	TGTGCCACCAGCAGAGACGCGGGACTAGCGGGGGGAATTTACGAGCAGTACTTC	CATSRDAGLAGGIYEQYF
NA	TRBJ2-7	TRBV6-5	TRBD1	TGTGCCAGCAGTTACTCCGACAGGGTAGAGCAGTACTTC	CASSYSDRVEQYF
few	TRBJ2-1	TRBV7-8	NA	TGTGCCAGCAGCTTAGCCACGAGGGGGTACGGTGAGCAGTTCTTC	CASSLATRGYGEQFF
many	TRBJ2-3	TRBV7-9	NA	TGTGCCAGCAGCGTACAGCCTATAAGCACAGATACGCAGTATTTT	CASSVQPISTDTQYF
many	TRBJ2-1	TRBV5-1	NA	TGCGCCAGCAGCTTGGCCCAGCAAACCCTCAACAATGAGCAGTTCTTC	CASSLAQQTLNNEQFF
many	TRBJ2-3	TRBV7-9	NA	TGTGCCAGCAGCTTAGTGCTGGGCACAGATACGCAGTATTTT	CASSLVLGTDTQYF